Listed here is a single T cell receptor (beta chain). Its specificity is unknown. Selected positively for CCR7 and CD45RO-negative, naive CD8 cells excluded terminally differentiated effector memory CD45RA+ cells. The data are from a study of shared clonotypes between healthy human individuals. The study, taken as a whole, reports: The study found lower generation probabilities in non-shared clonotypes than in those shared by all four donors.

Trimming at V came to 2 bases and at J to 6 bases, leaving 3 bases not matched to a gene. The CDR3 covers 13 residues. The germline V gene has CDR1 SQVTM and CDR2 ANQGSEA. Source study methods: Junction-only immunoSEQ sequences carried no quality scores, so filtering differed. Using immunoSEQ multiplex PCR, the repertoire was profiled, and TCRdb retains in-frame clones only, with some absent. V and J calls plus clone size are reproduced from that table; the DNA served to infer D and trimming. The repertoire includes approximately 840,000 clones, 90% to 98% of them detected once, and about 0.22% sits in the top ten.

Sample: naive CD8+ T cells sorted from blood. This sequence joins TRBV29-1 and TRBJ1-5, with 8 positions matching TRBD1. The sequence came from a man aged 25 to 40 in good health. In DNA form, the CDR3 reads TGCAGCGTTGAACCCGGGACAGGTCAGCCCCAGCATTTT. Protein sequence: CSVEPGTGQPQHF.